The clone carrying this TCR beta chain was observed many times. CDR1 LGHNA and CDR2 YSLEER come from the germline V gene. The CDR3 has 15 residues. The data were taken from a study of blood T cells in healthy people across ages. Researchers collected about 9.6 milliliters of peripheral blood from every single donor. Isolation recovered at least 7 million PBMCs from every sample. Alongside a J-beta primer mix, a sample-barcoded 5' primer served in a second PCR lasting about 6 to 12 cycles. Sequencing of every sample gave 2.5 million or more CDR3-containing paired-end reads. MiXCR, run by TCRdb on the 5' RACE reads, gives a single entry per CDR3 protein. The sample lists approximately 850,000 distinct CDR3 sequences; more than 40% were seen once.

The rearrangement uses TRBV4-3 and TRBJ2-7; 11 nucleotides line up with TRBD1. The DNA end lines up better with TRBJ2-5; the J call may be wrong. Input material: blood. The receptor comes from a man aged 55 to 70 in good health. CDR3 DNA sequence: TGCGCCAGCAGTCGGACAGGGGGCATTTCGGAGACCCAGTACTTC. Translation: CASSRTGGISETQYF.